This TCR beta chain was found in a study of blood T cell repertoires in COVID-19. Looking at the study overall: The analysed material was cDNA or gDNA that came from T cells, B-cell-depleted T cells, or PBMCs.

The CDR3 consists of 13 residues. Germline CDR1 is MNHEY and CDR2 is SVGAGI. The V end was cut by 6 bases, the J end by 1 base, with 9 bases between. Assay: immunoSEQ multiplex PCR; the TCRdb copy retains only in-frame clones and omits some. The table shows some 190,000 clones, with around nine tenths occurring only once. The origin of this receptor is a man aged 18 to 30 with active or convalescent COVID-19. The V and J genes are TRBV6-5 and TRBJ1-1, with a possible D match to TRBD1 (6 bases). Sequenced input: peripheral blood. The CDR3, as DNA: TGTGCCAGCAGAACACAGGGGAACACTGAAGCTTTCTTT. Its translation: CASRTQGNTEAFF.